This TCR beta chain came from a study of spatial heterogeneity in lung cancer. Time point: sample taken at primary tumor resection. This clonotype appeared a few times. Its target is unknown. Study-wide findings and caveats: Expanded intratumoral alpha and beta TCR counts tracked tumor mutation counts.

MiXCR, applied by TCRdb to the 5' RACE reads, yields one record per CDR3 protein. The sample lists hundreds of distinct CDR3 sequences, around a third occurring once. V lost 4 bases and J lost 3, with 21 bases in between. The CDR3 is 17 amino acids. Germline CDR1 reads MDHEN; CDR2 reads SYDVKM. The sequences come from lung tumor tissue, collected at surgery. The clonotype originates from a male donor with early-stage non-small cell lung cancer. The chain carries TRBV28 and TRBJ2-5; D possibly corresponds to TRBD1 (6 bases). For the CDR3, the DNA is TGTGCCAGCAGTTACACTCGCCCCGGACAGTCGGAAGAGACCCAGTACTTC. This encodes CASSYTRPGQSEETQYF.